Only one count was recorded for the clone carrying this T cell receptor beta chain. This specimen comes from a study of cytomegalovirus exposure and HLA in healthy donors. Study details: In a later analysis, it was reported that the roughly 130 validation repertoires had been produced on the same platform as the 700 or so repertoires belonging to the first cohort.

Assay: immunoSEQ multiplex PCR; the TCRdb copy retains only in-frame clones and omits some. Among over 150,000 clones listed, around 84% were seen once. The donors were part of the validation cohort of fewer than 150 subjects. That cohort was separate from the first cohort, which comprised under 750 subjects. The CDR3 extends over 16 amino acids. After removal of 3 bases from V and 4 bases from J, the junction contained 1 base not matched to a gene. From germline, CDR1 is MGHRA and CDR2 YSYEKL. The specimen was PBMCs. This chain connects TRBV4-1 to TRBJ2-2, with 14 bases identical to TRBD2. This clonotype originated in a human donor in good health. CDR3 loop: CASSQGLAGATGELFF. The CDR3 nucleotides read TGCGCCAGCAGCCAGGGACTAGCGGGAGCCACCGGGGAGCTGTTTTTT.